This T cell receptor beta chain came from a study of OX40 agonist ivuxolimab in advanced cancers. The study, taken as a whole, reports: Low levels of normalized T-cell clonal expansion also appeared in some nonresponders.

Trimming removed 4 bases from V and 2 bases from J; junction bases left unmatched: 4. Germline lookup yields CDR1 SGHVS and CDR2 FNYEAQ. This CDR3 comprises 15 residues. The table came from immunoSEQ multiplex PCR; TCRdb's copy has only in-frame clones and leaves some out. The sample lists about 28,000 clones; approximately 90% were seen once. Comment on this clone: Its antigen is unknown.

Autoimmune disease history or systemic immunosuppression led to patient exclusion. The clonotype was recovered from an adult with an advanced solid tumor such as melanoma, head and neck, liver or kidney cancer. The source material was CD4+ or CD8+ T cells sorted from blood, sampled in a trial of the OX40 agonist ivuxolimab. The rearrangement uses TRBV7-6 and TRBJ1-5, with TRBD1 identical over 8 bases. The CDR3 reads CASSSLQGGNQPQHF. The CDR3 DNA reads as TGTGCCAGCAGCTCTTTACAGGGGGGCAATCAGCCCCAGCATTTT. The full variable domain, completed using reference TRBV7-6 and TRBJ1-5, is GAGVSQSPRYKVTKRGQDVALRCDPISGHVSLYWYRQALGQGPEFLTYFNYEAQQDKSGLPNDRFSAERPEGSISTLTIQRTEQRDSAMYRCASSSLQGGNQPQHFGDGTRLSIL.